The next 21 T cell receptor beta chains were all read from a single sample in a study of OX40 agonist ivuxolimab in advanced cancers. Clones were read by immunoSEQ multiplex PCR, and TCRdb kept only the in-frame ones, dropping some. The data hold 50,000 to 80,000 clones, with 80% to 90% observed a single time. Material: CD4+ or CD8+ T cells sorted from blood, obtained in a trial of the OX40 agonist ivuxolimab. All receptors derive from an adult with an advanced solid tumor such as melanoma, head and neck, liver or kidney cancer.

The chain has TRBV7-8 and TRBJ1-4; the D is unclear. The CDR3 is 14 amino acids. Trimming took off 2 bases at V and 6 bases at J, with 10 bases between the two ends. Germline V gene sequence: CDR1 SGHVS, CDR2 FQNEAQ. This chain's CDR3 is CASSLSGAHEKLFF. The CDR3 DNA reads as TGTGCCAGCAGCTTATCGGGTGCTCATGAAAAACTGTTTTTT.

The chain has TRBV7-8 and TRBJ2-7; D gene ambiguous. CDR3 length equals 11 residues. The germline V and J ends were trimmed by 4 bases and 2 bases, with 3 bases remaining between them. In germline, CDR1 is SGHVS, CDR2 FQNEAQ. CDR3 region: CASSSAYEQYF. As DNA, the CDR3 is TGTGCCAGCAGCTCCGCCTACGAGCAGTACTTC. The full variable domain, with the rest looked up from reference TRBV7-8 and TRBJ2-7, is GAGVSQSPRYKVAKRGQDVALRCDPISGHVSLFWYQQALGQGPEFLTYFQNEAQLDKSGLPSDRFFAERPEGSVSTLKIQRTQQEDSAVYLCASSSAYEQYFGPGTRLTVT.

CDR3 sequence reads: CATKGLAGVYEQYF. For the CDR3, the DNA is TGTGCCACCAAAGGACTAGCGGGAGTCTACGAGCAGTACTTC. The chain joins TRBV10-3 to TRBJ2-7; the match to TRBD2 covers 13 bases. V lost 10 bases, J lost 3 bases, and 6 bases stayed unmatched. This CDR3 comprises 14 residues. The germline V gene has CDR1 ENHRY and CDR2 SYGVKD.

The gene calls are TRBV13 and TRBJ2-5; possibly TRBD1 for D (5 bases). The DNA matches TRBJ2-7 better at its end, which makes the J call doubtful. The CDR3 covers 13 residues. CDR1 is PRHDT, CDR2 FYEKMQ, per germline (reference sequence). The CDR3 sequence is CASSLQTAYEQYF. In nucleotides, the CDR3 is TGTGCCAGCAGCCTCCAGACAGCCTACGAGCAGTACTTC.

The V call is TRBV4-3, the J call TRBJ2-7, with unresolved D. The V end lost 0 bases, the J end lost 3 bases, and 6 bases lay between the germline ends. The germline CDR1 and CDR2 sequences are LGHNA and YSLEER. The CDR3 length is 13 residues. CDR3 nucleotides: TGCGCCAGCAGCCAAGATCCCCGCTACGAGCAGTACTTC. Its translation is CASSQDPRYEQYF.

This clone was detected once. V usage is TRBV5-8 and J usage is TRBJ2-7; D might be TRBD1 or TRBD2, each matching 5 bases. The CDR3 loop spans 14 amino acids. From germline, CDR1 is SGHTS and CDR2 YDEGEE. Trimming took 2 bases from V and 7 from J, leaving 16 bases between them. In DNA, the CDR3 is TGTGCCAGCAGCTTCCGGGACGCCCGTAAGGAGCAGTACTTC. Translation gives CASSFRDARKEQYF. Drawing the rest from reference TRBV5-8 and TRBJ2-7, the complete variable domain is EAGVTQSPTHLIKTRGQQATLRCSPISGHTSVYWYQQALGLGLQFLLWYDEGEERNRGNFPPRFSGRQFPNYSSELNVNALELEDSALYLCASSFRDARKEQYFGPGTRLTVT.

The CDR3 DNA sequence: TGTGCCAGCAGCCCGTCCGGACCCGGCCGCTCTGGAAACACCATATATTTT. It specifies CASSPSGPGRSGNTIYF. V and J are TRBV7-9 and TRBJ1-3; no clear D. Germline V gives CDR1 SEHNR, CDR2 FQNEAQ (reference sequence). V lost 5 bases and J lost 0, with 17 bases in between. The CDR3 loop spans 17 amino acids.

J is TRBJ1-3 and V is TRBV5-6; TRBD1 is a possible D gene (5 bases). V was shortened by 4 bases and J by 0 bases, with 11 bases between the two germline ends. Germline V CDR1 and CDR2: SGHDT, YYEEEE. This CDR3 has 15 amino acids. The CDR3, as DNA: TGTGCCAGCAGCCAGGGACCGAGCTCTGGAAACACCATATATTTT. Amino acids: CASSQGPSSGNTIYF.

The chain links TRBV19 to TRBJ2-5; tentatively, D is TRBD1 or TRBD2 (7 bases each). This CDR3 region has 18 residues. CDR1 and CDR2 (germline): LNHDA, SQIVND (reference sequence). V was clipped by 3 bases and J by 2 bases, with 22 bases between them. The CDR3 DNA follows: TGTGCCAGTAGTATCGCCCAGGGGGGGTTGCCTGGACAAGAGACCCAGTACTTC. It is translated as CASSIAQGGLPGQETQYF.

The chain couples TRBV6-1 to TRBJ1-3, with 9 bases lining up with TRBD1. The J segment lost 2 bases and the V segment lost 11 bases, leaving 4 bases of the junction unmatched. Germline CDR1 MNHNS, CDR2 SASEGT. The CDR3 runs to 13 residues. The CDR3: CACNRGPGNTIYF. The CDR3 DNA sequence: TGTGCCTGCAACAGGGGGCCTGGAAACACCATATATTTT.

This clone was observed many times. J is TRBJ1-1 and V is TRBV19; tentatively, D is TRBD1 (5 bases). V was shortened by 6 bases and J by 4 bases, with 18 bases between the two germline ends. The germline V gene has CDR1 LNHDA and CDR2 SQIVND (reference sequence). There are 15 residues in the CDR3. The CDR3 loop reads CASSSPRGEGTEAFF. The CDR3 DNA is TGTGCCAGTAGCTCACCACGGGGCGAGGGCACTGAAGCTTTCTTT.

The gene calls are TRBV4-2 and TRBJ1-2, with D possibly matching TRBD1 (6 bases). CDR1 is LGHNA and CDR2 is YNFKEQ in the germline V gene. Trimming left V 3 bases short and J 4 bases short, with 18 bases between. The CDR3 spans 16 residues. In DNA form, the CDR3 reads TGTGCCAGCAGCCATAAAGGGGGGGACGCCGTCTATGGCTACACCTTC. It yields the protein CASSHKGGDAVYGYTF.

This clone is medium-sized within its sample. This chain joins TRBV19 and TRBJ2-7; D may be TRBD1 (7 bases). The CDR3 sequence is 14 residues long. V was pared by 1 base and J by 2 bases, with 9 bases between. Germline V CDR1 and CDR2: LNHDA, SQIVND (reference sequence). DNA of the CDR3: TGTGCCAGTAGTATAGGCGGGACAGCCTACGAGCAGTACTTC. Translation: CASSIGGTAYEQYF.

This sequence joins TRBV4-2 and TRBJ1-5; no firm D call. The V gene lost 1 base and the J gene lost 9 bases, with 16 bases spanning the gap. From germline, CDR1 is LGHNA and CDR2 YNFKEQ. The CDR3 runs 15 residues. CDR3 residues: CASSQGETILGPQHF. DNA of the CDR3: TGTGCCAGCAGCCAAGGTGAGACTATCCTGGGGCCCCAGCATTTT.

The chain combines TRBV2 with TRBJ2-3; unclear D gene. Deletions cut 8 bases from V and 2 bases from J, with 14 bases between. This CDR3 contains 14 residues. Germline V gene sequence: CDR1 SNHLY, CDR2 FYNNEI. CDR3 sequence reads: CASVPEVNTDTQYF. CDR3 sequence (DNA): TGTGCCAGCGTCCCTGAGGTTAACACAGATACGCAGTATTTT.

J is TRBJ2-7 and V is TRBV7-3; 8 positions agree with TRBD1. Germline V gives CDR1 SGHTA, CDR2 FQGTGA. The J segment lost 6 bases and the V segment lost 2 bases, leaving 18 bases of the junction unmatched. The CDR3 contains 18 residues. As DNA, the CDR3 is TGTGCCAGCAGCTTAGTGACAGGGGTAAGGCATAGACTTGGCGAGCAGTACTTC. It is translated as CASSLVTGVRHRLGEQYF.

V is TRBV7-2 and J is TRBJ1-1; 8 positions agree with TRBD1. The CDR3 runs 14 residues. The germline V gene has CDR1 SGHTA and CDR2 FQGNSA. With V trimmed by 4 bases and J by 4 bases, 5 bases remained unmatched. In nucleotides, the CDR3 is TGTGCCAGCAGCTCTACAGGGGGAAGCACTGAAGCTTTCTTT. Translating gives CASSSTGGSTEAFF.

The gene calls are TRBV5-5 and TRBJ2-1; 7 positions agree with TRBD1. The germline V gene encodes CDR1 SGHKS and CDR2 YYEKEE (reference sequence). The CDR3 runs to 15 residues. J lost 4 bases, V lost 0 bases, and 4 bases had no gene match. CDR3 DNA sequence: TGTGCCAGCAGCTTGGCGGGGACAGTTTACAATGAGCAGTTCTTC. Protein product: CASSLAGTVYNEQFF.

The J gene is TRBJ1-1, the V gene TRBV15; 8 nucleotides match TRBD1. V shed 1 base, J shed 7 bases, and the junction held 2 bases outside the gene matches. CDR3 length: 13 amino acids. Germline CDR1 is LNHNV and CDR2 is YYDKDF (reference sequence). Written as DNA, the CDR3 is TGTGCCACCAGCAGAGGAGACAGGGGTGAAGCTTTCTTT. Translating it yields CATSRGDRGEAFF.

This chain joins TRBV7-2 and TRBJ1-1; perhaps TRBD1 as D (6 bases). The CDR3 extends over 17 amino acids. V gave up 1 base and J gave up 10 bases, with 25 bases separating them. CDR1 is SGHTA, CDR2 FQGNSA, per germline. The CDR3 here is CASSLVGMGGGQVRAFF. The CDR3 nucleotides are TGTGCCAGCAGCTTAGTGGGCATGGGTGGGGGGCAGGTTCGAGCTTTCTTT.

The rearrangement joins TRBV7-2 to TRBJ2-7; weak D call: TRBD2 (7 bases). V was shortened by 3 bases and J by 6 bases, with 12 bases between the two germline ends. The CDR3 is made up of 13 amino acids. Germline loops: CDR1 SGHTA, CDR2 FQGNSA. The CDR3, as DNA: TGTGCCAGCAGCTTCGGGGGGCGCTCCGAGCAGTACTTC. Amino acids: CASSFGGRSEQYF.